This T cell receptor beta chain was documented in a study of T cells in women clearing cervical HPV infection. Study at large: Only a few women had HLA typing results available. Regarding the study as a whole: Controls had more TRBV6-7 (approximately 0.15%) than cases (about 0.11%). It is unknown whether associations predate infection; no effector/memory or HPV-specific sorting.

As for this clone: Its antigen is currently unknown. The read stops 3 residues short of the end of the CDR3; the missing end is completed from the germline J gene.

Trimming left V 4 bases short and J 0 bases short, with 11 bases between. Germline CDR1 SGHTA, CDR2 FQGTGA. The CDR3 runs 15 residues. Genomic DNA, averaging 1200 ng per sample, yielded TCR beta CDR3 via immunoSEQ. The table came from immunoSEQ multiplex PCR; TCRdb's copy has only in-frame clones and leaves some out. The table for this sample gives 21,000 or so clones. The sequencing sample was made of blood buffy coat. The sequence came from a woman between 18 and 75 years old with a cervical HPV16 infection that either progressed to CIN3+ or cleared (not recorded which). The V and J genes are TRBV7-3 and TRBJ2-3; maybe TRBD2 (6 bases). The CDR3 is CASSSRGISTDTQYF. The covered CDR3 bases are TGTGCCAGCAGCTCCCGGGGGATTAGCACAGATACG.